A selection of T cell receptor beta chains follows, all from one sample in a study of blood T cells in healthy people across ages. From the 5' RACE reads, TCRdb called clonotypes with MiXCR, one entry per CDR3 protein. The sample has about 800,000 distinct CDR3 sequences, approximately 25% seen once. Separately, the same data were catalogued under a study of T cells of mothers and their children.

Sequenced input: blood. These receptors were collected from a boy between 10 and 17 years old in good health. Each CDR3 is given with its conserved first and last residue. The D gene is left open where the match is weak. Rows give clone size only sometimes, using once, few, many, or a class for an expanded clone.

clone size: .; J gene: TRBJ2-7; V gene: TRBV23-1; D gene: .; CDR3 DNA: TGCGCCAGCAGTCAATCGACTTGGGTGCGCCGCTCCTACGAGCAGTACTTC; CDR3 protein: CASSQSTWVRRSYEQYF
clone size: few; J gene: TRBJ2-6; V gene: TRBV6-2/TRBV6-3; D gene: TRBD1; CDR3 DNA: TGTGCCAGCAGAAGACAGAGGGGGCCTGGGGCCAACGTCCTGACTTTC; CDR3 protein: CASRRQRGPGANVLTF
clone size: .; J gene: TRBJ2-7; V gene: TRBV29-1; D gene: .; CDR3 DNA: TGCAGCGTCAAGGGTGGGACGGGACCCTACGAGCAGTACTTC; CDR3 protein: CSVKGGTGPYEQYF
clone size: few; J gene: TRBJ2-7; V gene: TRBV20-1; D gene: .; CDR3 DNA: TGCAGTGCTAGGGCCGTAAGGGGCTCCTACGAGCAGTACTTC; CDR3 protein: CSARAVRGSYEQYF
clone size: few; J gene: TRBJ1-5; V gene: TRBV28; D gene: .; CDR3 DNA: TGTGCCAGCAGCTATCCCAGCAGGGCAAGTTCGCATCAGCCCCAGCATTTT; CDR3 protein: CASSYPSRASSHQPQHF
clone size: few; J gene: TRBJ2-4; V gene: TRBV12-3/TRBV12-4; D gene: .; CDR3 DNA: TGTGCCAGCAGTCCCCCAGGATTAAGTTGGGCGGACATTCAGTACTTC; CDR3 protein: CASSPPGLSWADIQYF
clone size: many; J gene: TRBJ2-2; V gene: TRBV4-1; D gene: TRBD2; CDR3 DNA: TGCGCCAGCAGCCCGACTAGCGGGGTTAACACCGGGGAGCTGTTTTTT; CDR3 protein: CASSPTSGVNTGELFF
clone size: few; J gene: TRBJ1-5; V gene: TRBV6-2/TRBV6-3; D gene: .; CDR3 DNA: TGTGCCAGCAGCCCCAGGGTTCAGCCCCAGCATTTT; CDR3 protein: CASSPRVQPQHF
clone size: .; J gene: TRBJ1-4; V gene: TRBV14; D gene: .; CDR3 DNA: TGTGCCAGCAGCCATGGAGTGATGCTTAATGAAAAACTGTTTTTT; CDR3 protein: CASSHGVMLNEKLFF
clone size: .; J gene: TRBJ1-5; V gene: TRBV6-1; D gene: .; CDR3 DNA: TGTGCCAGCAGTGAAGCGGGGCAGGGGTTACAGCCCCAGCATTTT; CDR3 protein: CASSEAGQGLQPQHF
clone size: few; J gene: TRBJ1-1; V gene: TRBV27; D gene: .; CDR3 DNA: TGTGCCAGCAGCACTATCACGAACACTGAAGCTTTCTTT; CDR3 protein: CASSTITNTEAFF
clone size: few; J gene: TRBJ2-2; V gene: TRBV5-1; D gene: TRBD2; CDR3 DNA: TGCGCCAGCAGCTTGCAGGCTAGCGGGGGCACCGGGGAGCTGTTTTTT; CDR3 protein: CASSLQASGGTGELFF
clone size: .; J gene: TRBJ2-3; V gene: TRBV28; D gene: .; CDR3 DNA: TGTGCCAGCAGTTTCCCGGGCAGGGTGGGCACAGATACGCAGTATTTT; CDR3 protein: CASSFPGRVGTDTQYF
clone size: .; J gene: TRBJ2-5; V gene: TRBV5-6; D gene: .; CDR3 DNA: TGTGCCAGCAGCTTGGGGCGGCCGGCGACCCAGTACTTC; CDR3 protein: CASSLGRPATQYF
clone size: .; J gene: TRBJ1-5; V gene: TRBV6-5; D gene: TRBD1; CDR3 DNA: TGTGCCAGCAGTACTACAGAGGGACAGGGGTTCAGGAATCAGCCCCAGCATTTT; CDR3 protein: CASSTTEGQGFRNQPQHF
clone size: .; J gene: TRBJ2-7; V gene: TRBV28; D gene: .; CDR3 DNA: TGTGCCAGCAGCGAAGGTCCGGGCTACGAGCAGTACTTC; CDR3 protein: CASSEGPGYEQYF
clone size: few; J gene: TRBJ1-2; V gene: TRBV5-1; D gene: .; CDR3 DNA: TGCGCCAGCAGCTTTCGGGGTGCAGACTATGGCTACACCTTC; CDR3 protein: CASSFRGADYGYTF
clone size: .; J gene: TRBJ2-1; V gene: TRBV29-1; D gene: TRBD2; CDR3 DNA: TGCAGCTCGGGGCTAGCGGCTAAATACAATGAGCAGTTCTTC; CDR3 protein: CSSGLAAKYNEQFF
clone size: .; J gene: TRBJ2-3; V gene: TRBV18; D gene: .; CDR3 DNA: TGTGCCAGCTCACCACCTCTCACAGATACGCAGTATTTT; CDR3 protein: CASSPPLTDTQYF
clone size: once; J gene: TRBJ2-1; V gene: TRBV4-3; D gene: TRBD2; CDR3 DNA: TGCGCCAGCAGCCAAGAGGTGGCAGGGACTAGCGCCTACAATGAGCAGTTCTTC; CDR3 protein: CASSQEVAGTSAYNEQFF
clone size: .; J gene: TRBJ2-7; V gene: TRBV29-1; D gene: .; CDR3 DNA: TGCAGCGTTGCCTCGGACGGCACCTACGAGCAGTACTTC; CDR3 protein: CSVASDGTYEQYF
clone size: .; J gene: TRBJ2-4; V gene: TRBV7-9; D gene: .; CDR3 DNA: TGTGCCAGCAGCTCCCTTCCGGCCAAAAACATTCAGTACTTC; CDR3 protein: CASSSLPAKNIQYF
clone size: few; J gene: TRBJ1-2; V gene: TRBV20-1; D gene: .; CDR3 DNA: TGCAGTGCTAGAGATGGCACAGATTCTGCTAACTATGGCTACACCTTC; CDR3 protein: CSARDGTDSANYGYTF
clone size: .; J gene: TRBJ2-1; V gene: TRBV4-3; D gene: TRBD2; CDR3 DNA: TGCGCCAGCAGCCCCTTAATTGGACTAGCGGGAGCAGCTCGTATGGAGTTCTTC; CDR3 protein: CASSPLIGLAGAARMEFF
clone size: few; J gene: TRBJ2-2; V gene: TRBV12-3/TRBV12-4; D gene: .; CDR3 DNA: TGTGCCAGCAGTTTAGGGCAACCCGGGGAGCTGTTTTTT; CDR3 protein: CASSLGQPGELFF
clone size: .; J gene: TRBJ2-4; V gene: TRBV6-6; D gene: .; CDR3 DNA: TGTGCCGGCAGTAGACCGGTTGGGAACATTCAGTACTTC; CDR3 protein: CAGSRPVGNIQYF